This T cell receptor (beta chain) was obtained from a study of T cell changes during pregnancy in multiple sclerosis. Generated by immunoSEQ multiplex PCR, the TCRdb table keeps only in-frame clones and is missing some. The repertoire has approximately 45,000 clones, around 93% of them found once; the top ten carry roughly 2.7%. CDR3 length equals 14 residues. V lost 1 base and J 3 bases, leaving 10 bases between the germline ends. Germline V lookup: CDR1 SGHAT, CDR2 FQNNGV. The source of this sequence is a female donor with multiple sclerosis, enrolled in a pregnancy study. Here the sequenced sample was CD8+ T cells from peripheral blood mononuclear cells, taken in the second trimester of pregnancy. The chain joins TRBV11-2 to TRBJ2-7, with D maybe TRBD1 (6 bases). Written as DNA, the CDR3 is TGTGCCAGCAGCTTAGGCAGGGGTCACTACGAGCAGTACTTC. Translated, it gives CASSLGRGHYEQYF. Full variable domain (missing parts from reference TRBV11-2 and TRBJ2-7): EAGVAQSPRYKIIEKRQSVAFWCNPISGHATLYWYQQILGQGPKLLIQFQNNGVVDDSQLPKDRFSAERLKGVDSTLKIQPAKLEDSAVYLCASSLGRGHYEQYFGPGTRLTVT.